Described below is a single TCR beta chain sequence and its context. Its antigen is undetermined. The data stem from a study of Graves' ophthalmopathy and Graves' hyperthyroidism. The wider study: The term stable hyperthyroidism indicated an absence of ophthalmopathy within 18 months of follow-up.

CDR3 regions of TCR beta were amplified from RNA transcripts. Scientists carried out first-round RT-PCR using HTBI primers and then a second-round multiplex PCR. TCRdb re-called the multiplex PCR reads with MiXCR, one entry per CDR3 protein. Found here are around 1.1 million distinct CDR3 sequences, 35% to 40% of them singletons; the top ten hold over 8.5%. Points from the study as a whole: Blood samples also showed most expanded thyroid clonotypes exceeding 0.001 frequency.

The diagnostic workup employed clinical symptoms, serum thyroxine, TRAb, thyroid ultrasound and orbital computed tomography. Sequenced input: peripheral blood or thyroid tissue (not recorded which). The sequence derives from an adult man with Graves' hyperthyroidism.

Here the CDR3 DNA reads TGTGCCAGCAGGTGGGCCCATGATGGAACCGGGGAGCTGTTTTTT. It is translated as CASRWAHDGTGELFF. V is TRBV2 and J is TRBJ2-2; D ambiguous. CDR3 length: 15 amino acids. The V end was cut by 6 bases, the J end by 5 bases, with 16 bases between. Germline CDR1 SNHLY, CDR2 FYNNEI.